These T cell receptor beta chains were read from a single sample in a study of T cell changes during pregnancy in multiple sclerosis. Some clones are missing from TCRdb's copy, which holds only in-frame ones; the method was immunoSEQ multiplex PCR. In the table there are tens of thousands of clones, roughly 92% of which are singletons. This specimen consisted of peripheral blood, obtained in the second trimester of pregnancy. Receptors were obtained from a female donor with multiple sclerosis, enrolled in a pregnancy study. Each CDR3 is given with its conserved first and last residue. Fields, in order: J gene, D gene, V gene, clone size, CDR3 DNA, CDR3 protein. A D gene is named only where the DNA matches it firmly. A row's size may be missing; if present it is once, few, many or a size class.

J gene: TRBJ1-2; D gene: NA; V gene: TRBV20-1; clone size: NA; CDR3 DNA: TGCAGTGGTGGGAGCACCCGGGGCTACACCTTC; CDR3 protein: CSGGSTRGYTF
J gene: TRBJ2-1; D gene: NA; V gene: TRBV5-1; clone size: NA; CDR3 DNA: TGCGCCAGCAGCTTGGGGTATGAGCGGCCTGATTCTGGCAATGAGCAGTTCTTC; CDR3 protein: CASSLGYERPDSGNEQFF
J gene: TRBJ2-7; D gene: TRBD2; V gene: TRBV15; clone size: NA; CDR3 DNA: TGTGCCACCAGCACCTACGGGAAAAGGGCGGGGGGGGTTCACGAGCAGTACTTC; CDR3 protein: CATSTYGKRAGGVHEQYF
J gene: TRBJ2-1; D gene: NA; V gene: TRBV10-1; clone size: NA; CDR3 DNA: TGCGCCAGCAGTCCGGGGGCCTACAATGAGCAGTTCTTC; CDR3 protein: CASSPGAYNEQFF
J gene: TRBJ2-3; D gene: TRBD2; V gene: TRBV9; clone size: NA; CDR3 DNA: TGTGCCAGCAGCGAGCGGGGGGGAACCACAGATACGCAGTATTTT; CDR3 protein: CASSERGGTTDTQYF
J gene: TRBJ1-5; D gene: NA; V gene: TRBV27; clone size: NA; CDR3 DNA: TGTGCCAGCAGTCATCAGGGAAGCAATCAGCCCCAGCATTTT; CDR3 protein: CASSHQGSNQPQHF
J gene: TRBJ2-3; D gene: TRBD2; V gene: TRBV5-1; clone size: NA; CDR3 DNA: TGCGCCAGCAGCCCCGGGACTAGCGGGTCGAATACGCAGTATTTT; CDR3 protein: CASSPGTSGSNTQYF
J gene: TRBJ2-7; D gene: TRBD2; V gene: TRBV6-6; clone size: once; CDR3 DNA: TGTGCCAGCAAGGTCGGTAGCGGGTCGGCGCAGTACTTC; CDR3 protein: CASKVGSGSAQYF
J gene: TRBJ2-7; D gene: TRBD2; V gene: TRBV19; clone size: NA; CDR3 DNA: TGTGCCAGTAGTATTTCCGGGGGGGCCTTTGGCGAGCAGTACTTC; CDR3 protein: CASSISGGAFGEQYF
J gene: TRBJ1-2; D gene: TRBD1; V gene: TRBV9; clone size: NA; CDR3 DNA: TGTGCCAGCAGCGTTCCGGGACAGGGAGAGAATGGCTACACCTTC; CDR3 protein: CASSVPGQGENGYTF
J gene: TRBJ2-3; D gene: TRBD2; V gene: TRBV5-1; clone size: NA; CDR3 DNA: TGCGCCAGCAGCTTGGGGACTAGCGGGACAGATACGCAGTATTTT; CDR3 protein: CASSLGTSGTDTQYF
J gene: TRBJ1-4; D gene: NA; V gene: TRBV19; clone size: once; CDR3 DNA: TGTGCCAGTAGTTCGAACAGGGAGACGGCTAATGAAAAACTGTTTTTT; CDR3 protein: CASSSNRETANEKLFF
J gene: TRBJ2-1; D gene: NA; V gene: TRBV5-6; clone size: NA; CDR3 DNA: TGTGCCAGCAGCTTGTTGAGTTTTCGCTCCTACAATGAGCAGTTCTTC; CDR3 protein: CASSLLSFRSYNEQFF
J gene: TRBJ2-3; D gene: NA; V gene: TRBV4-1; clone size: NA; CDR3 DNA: TGCGCCAGCAGCCAAGGGTACGGGTCGGCTACTAGCACAGATACGCAGTATTTT; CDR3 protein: CASSQGYGSATSTDTQYF
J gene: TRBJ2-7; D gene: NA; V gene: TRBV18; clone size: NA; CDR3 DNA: TGTGCCAGCTCACCTTCCCTTCCCTACGAGCAGTACTTC; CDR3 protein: CASSPSLPYEQYF
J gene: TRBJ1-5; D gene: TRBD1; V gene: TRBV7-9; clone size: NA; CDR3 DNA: TGTGCCAGCAGCTCCGACAGGGCGAATCAGCCCCAGCATTTT; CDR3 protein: CASSSDRANQPQHF
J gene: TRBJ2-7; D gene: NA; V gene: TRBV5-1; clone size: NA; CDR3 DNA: TGCGCCAGCAGCCCTAGAAGAGGGGACTTCTCCTACGAGCAGTACTTC; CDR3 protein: CASSPRRGDFSYEQYF
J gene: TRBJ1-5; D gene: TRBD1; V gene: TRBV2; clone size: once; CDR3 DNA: TGTGCCAGCACCACCGCGGACAGGGTTCAGCCCCAGCATTTT; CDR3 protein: CASTTADRVQPQHF
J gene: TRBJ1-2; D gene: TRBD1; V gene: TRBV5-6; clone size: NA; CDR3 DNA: TGTGCCAGCGACAAGTTACCGGGACAGGGGATGGGTGGCTACACCTTC; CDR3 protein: CASDKLPGQGMGGYTF
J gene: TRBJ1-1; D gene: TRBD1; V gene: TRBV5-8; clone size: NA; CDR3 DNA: TGTGCCAGCAACGGGGGGACAGGGGTTAACACTGAAGCTTTCTTT; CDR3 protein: CASNGGTGVNTEAFF
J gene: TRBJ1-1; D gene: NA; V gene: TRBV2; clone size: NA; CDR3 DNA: TGTGCCAGCAGTGAGTTGGGGGGAACTGAAGCTTTCTTT; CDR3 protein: CASSELGGTEAFF
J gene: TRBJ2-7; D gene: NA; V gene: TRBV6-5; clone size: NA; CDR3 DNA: TGTGCCAGCAGAGACCTAGCAGAAAGTGGCTACGAGCAGTACTTC; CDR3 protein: CASRDLAESGYEQYF
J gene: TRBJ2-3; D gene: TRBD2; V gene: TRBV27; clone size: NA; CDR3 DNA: TGTGCCAGCAAGGGACTAGCGGGAGGGGATACGCAGTATTTT; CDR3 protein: CASKGLAGGDTQYF
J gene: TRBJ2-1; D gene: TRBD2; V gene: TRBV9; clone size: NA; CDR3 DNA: TGTGCCAGCAGCGTAGAGCCGGGAGGGCCCAATGAGCAGTTCTTC; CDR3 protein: CASSVEPGGPNEQFF
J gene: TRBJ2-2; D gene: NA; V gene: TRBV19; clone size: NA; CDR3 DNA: TGTGCCAGTAAAAGAGGAGGGGGCGGGACCGGGGAGCTGTTTTTT; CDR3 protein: CASKRGGGGTGELFF
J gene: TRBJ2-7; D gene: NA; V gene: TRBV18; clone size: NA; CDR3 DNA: TGTGCCAGCTCATCCCAGGGCAGCTACGAGCAGTACTTC; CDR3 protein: CASSSQGSYEQYF
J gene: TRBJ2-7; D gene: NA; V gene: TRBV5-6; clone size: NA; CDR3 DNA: TGTGCCAGCAGCTTGTATATCCTAACAGTGACCTACGAGCAGTACTTC; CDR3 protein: CASSLYILTVTYEQYF
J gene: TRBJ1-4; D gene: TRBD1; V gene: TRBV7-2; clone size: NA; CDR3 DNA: TGTGCCAGCAGCATGACCGGGACAGATAATGAAAAACTGTTTTTT; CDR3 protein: CASSMTGTDNEKLFF
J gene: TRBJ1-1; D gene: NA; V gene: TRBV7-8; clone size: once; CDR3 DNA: TGTGCCAGCAGCTTAGCTCAGTCAGCGCCCCAAGCTTTCTTT; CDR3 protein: CASSLAQSAPQAFF
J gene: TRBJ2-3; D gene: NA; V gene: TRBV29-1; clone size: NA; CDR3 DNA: TGCAGCGTTGTCCCAGGGGATCGCACAGATACGCAGTATTTT; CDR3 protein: CSVVPGDRTDTQYF
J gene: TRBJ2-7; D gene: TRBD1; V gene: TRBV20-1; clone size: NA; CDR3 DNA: TGCAGTGCGACAGGGACCGGGGAGCAGTACTTC; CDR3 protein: CSATGTGEQYF
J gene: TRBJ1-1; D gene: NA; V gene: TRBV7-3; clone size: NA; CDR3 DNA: TGTGCCAGCAGCTCGGACGGGAGCACTGAAGCTTTCTTT; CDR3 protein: CASSSDGSTEAFF
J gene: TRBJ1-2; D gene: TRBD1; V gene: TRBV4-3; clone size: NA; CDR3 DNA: TGCGCCAGCAGCCAAGGGGGCGGGACAGCTGCCAAAGACTATGGCTACACCTTC; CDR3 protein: CASSQGGGTAAKDYGYTF
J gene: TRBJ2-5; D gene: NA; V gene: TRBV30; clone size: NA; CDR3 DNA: TGTGCCTGTGGACAGGCGGGGGAGACCCAGTACTTC; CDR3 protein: CACGQAGETQYF
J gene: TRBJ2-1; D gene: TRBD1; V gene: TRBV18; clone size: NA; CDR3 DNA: TGTGCCAGCTCATCGGACAGGACCACTAACAATGAGCAGTTCTTC; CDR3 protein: CASSSDRTTNNEQFF
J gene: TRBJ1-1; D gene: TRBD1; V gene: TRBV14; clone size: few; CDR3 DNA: TGTGCCAGCAGCCTACGGGACAGGGGATTGAGGACTGAAGCTTTCTTT; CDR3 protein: CASSLRDRGLRTEAFF
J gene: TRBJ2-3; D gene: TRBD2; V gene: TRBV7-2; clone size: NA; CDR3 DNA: TGTGCCAGCAGCTTAGCTAGCGGGAGGGCAGATACGCAGTATTTT; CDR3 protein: CASSLASGRADTQYF
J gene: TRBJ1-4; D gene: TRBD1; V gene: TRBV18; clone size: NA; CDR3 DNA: TGTGCCAGCTCAAGGACAGGGGGTGAAAAACTGTTTTTT; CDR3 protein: CASSRTGGEKLFF
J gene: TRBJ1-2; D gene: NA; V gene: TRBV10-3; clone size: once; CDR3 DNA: TGTGCCATCAGCGGGGCAGGGGAAGCCTACACCTTC; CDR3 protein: CAISGAGEAYTF
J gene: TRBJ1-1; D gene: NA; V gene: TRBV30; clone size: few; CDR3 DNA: TGTGGAGTGAACACTGAAGCTTTCTTT; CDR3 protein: CGVNTEAFF
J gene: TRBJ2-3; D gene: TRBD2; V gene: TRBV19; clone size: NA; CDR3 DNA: TGTGCCAGTAGTATCCCACGACTAGCGGATAACACAGATACGCAGTATTTT; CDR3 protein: CASSIPRLADNTDTQYF